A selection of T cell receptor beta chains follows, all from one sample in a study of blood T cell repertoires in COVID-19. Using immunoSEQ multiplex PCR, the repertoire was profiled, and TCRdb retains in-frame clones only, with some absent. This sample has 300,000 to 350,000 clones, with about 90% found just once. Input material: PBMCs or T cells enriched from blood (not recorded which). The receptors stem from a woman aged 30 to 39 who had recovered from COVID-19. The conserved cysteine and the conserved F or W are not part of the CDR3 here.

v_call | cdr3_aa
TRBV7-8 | ASSLGTRNEKLF
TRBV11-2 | ASSPKGRAAEAF
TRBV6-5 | ASRQGADYGYT
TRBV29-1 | SVRRGGETQY
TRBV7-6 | ASSLESRQGAGNTEAF
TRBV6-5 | ASSPGLAGHTQY
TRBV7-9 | ASSPGTGTTGELF
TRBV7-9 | ASSLSGGYEQY
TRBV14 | ASSQDGDSLSSYNEQF
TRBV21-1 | AILGHSGELF
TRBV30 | AWNELGEEGEAF
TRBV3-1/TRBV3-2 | ASSPVSRGAGADTQY
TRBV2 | ASSLSGWGGNQPQH
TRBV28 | ASSLDFRGNTEAF
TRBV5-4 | ASSGWDRNQETQY
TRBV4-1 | ASSPRDRYYEQY
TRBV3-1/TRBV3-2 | ASSHYDRVEQY
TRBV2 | ASSRDNNQPQH
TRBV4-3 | ASSQGRPYTGELF
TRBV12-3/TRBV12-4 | ASSQRRETQY
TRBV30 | AWTHWGTGTQKGGYT
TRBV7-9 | ASSYDPEPYEQY
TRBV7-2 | ASSLVGDANYGYT
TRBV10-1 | ASSDGRSGGASTDTQY
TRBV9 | ASSQRTGENNEQF
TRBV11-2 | ASSRHGGAYEQY
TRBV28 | ASRTHGQWAF
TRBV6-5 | ASTLSGSARETQY
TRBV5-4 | ASSKQGARETQY
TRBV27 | ASSISGGVTDTQY
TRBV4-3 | ASSQAQVLSGNTIY
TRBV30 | ASTPFGANYGYT